This TCR beta chain was captured by sequencing in a study of regulatory T cells in long-lasting Graves disease. The germline V gene encodes CDR1 SEHNR and CDR2 FQNEAQ (reference sequence). The V gene end was trimmed by 5 bases and the J gene end by 5 bases; junction bases not matched to a gene: 6. This CDR3 comprises 15 residues. This clonotype was counted only a few times. For TCR beta, libraries came from iRepertoire HTBI primers and Arm-PCR of CDR3 regions. A single record per CDR3 protein comes from TCRdb applying MiXCR to the multiplex PCR reads. The sample shows hundreds of thousands of distinct CDR3 sequences, roughly 15% of them seen only once. The time point: newly diagnosed GD, antithyroid drugs for less than 3 months. With RNA extracted from PBMCs as input, the TCR library was made. These same records also appear under a second study, on T cells in Graves' hyperthyroidism and ophthalmopathy.

Specimen: peripheral blood mononuclear cells (PBMCs), collected at new diagnosis, from a patient treated with antithyroid drugs. The TCR was taken from a woman aged 25 to 45 with Graves disease. The chain uses TRBV7-9 and TRBJ2-2; the match to TRBD1 covers 9 bases. The CDR3 protein is CASSRDRAGTGELFF. The CDR3, as DNA: TGTGCCAGCAGCCGGGACAGGGCTGGGACCGGGGAGCTGTTTTTT.